These T cell receptor beta chains were read from a single sample in a study of T cells in Graves' hyperthyroidism and ophthalmopathy. In TCRdb, the multiplex PCR reads were re-called with MiXCR into one record per CDR3 protein. The repertoire holds hundreds of thousands of distinct CDR3 sequences, with around 17% as singletons. The source material was blood. The receptors stem from a man in his forties with Graves' hyperthyroidism. Both conserved end residues are part of each CDR3. D genes are given only for firm matches. Size tells how often a clone was seen (once, few, many) or the class of an expanded clone, and some rows leave it out.

clone_size j_call d_call v_call cdr3_nt cdr3_aa
many TRBJ2-7 . TRBV5-8 TGTGCCAGCAGCTTGGGAAGTTATGGATACGAGCAGTACTTC CASSLGSYGYEQYF
. TRBJ2-7 . TRBV7-2 TGTGCCAGCAGCAGCAAGTACGAGCAGTACTTC CASSSKYEQYF
many TRBJ1-2 . TRBV6-1 TGTGCCAGCACTCCCGTGGGGGACAACTATGGCTACACCTTC CASTPVGDNYGYTF
many TRBJ1-1 . TRBV5-1 TGCGCCAGCAGCTTGCAGATTAACACTGAAGCTTTCTTT CASSLQINTEAFF
few TRBJ1-5 . TRBV10-3 TGTGCCATCAGTGAGGTTCAGGGCCAGCCCCAGCATTTT CAISEVQGQPQHF
many TRBJ1-3 . TRBV7-3 TGTGCCAGCAGCTTAAATTCGGCAGGCTCTGGAAACACCATATATTTT CASSLNSAGSGNTIYF
many TRBJ1-1 . TRBV5-1 TGCGCCAGCAGCTTCATCTGGGGCGGGAACACTGAAGCTTTCTTT CASSFIWGGNTEAFF
. TRBJ2-7 TRBD2 TRBV20-1 TGCAGTGCTAGTTTTAGCGGGGGGGGGTACGAGCAGTACTTC CSASFSGGGYEQYF
many TRBJ2-5 . TRBV14 TGTGCCAGCAGATTGGGCGAGACCCAGTACTTC CASRLGETQYF
. TRBJ2-7 . TRBV5-1 TGCGCCAGCAGCTTGTGGGCAGGGGGGGACACCACCTACGAGCAGTACTTC CASSLWAGGDTTYEQYF
many TRBJ1-6 TRBD1 TRBV6-1 TGTGCCAGCAGTTATTCCCGGGACAGGGTTACTTCACCCCTCCACTTT CASSYSRDRVTSPLHF
. TRBJ1-5 TRBD1 TRBV20-1 TGCAGTGCTAGAGATAGGGACAGGGGGCGCGGGCAGCCCCAGCATTTT CSARDRDRGRGQPQHF